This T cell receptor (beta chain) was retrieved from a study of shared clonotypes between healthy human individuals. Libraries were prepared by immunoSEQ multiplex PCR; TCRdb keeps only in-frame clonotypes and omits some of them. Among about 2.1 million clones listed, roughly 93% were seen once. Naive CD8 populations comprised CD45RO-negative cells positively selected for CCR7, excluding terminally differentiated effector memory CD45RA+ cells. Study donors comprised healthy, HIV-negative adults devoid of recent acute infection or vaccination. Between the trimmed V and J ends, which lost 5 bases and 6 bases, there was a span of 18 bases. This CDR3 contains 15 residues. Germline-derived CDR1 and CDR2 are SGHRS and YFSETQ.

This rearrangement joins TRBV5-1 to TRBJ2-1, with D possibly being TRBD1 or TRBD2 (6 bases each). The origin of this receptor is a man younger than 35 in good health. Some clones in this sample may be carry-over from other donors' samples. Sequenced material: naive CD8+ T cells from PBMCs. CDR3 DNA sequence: TGCGCCAGCAGTTCTCACGGGGGCGCCCCCAATGAGCAGTTCTTC. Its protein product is CASSSHGGAPNEQFF.